This T cell receptor beta chain is from a study of neoadjuvant anti-PD-1 for oral cavity cancer. Study-wide findings and caveats: Non-responders to neoadjuvant nivolumab had significantly more clonal PBMC T cells than responders.

Time point of the sample: after neoadjuvant nivolumab, at surgical resection. As regards this clone: Its antigen is not known.

Germline loops: CDR1 SGHAT, CDR2 FQNNGV. This CDR3 has 15 amino acids. V shed 2 bases and J 4 bases; nucleotides not matched to a gene: 7. Profiled with immunoSEQ multiplex PCR; TCRdb holds only in-frame clones, not every one. The sample shows 6,000 to 10,000 clones, approximately 62% of them seen only once. The sequence derives from a person aged 40-85 years with oral cavity squamous cell carcinoma. Material: PBMCs, obtained after nivolumab (anti-PD-1) treatment. The J gene is TRBJ2-7, the V gene TRBV11-2, with 8 bases fitting TRBD2. CDR3 protein: CASSLLAGGDYEQYF. Written as DNA, the CDR3 is TGTGCCAGCAGCTTACTCGCGGGGGGCGATTACGAGCAGTACTTC.